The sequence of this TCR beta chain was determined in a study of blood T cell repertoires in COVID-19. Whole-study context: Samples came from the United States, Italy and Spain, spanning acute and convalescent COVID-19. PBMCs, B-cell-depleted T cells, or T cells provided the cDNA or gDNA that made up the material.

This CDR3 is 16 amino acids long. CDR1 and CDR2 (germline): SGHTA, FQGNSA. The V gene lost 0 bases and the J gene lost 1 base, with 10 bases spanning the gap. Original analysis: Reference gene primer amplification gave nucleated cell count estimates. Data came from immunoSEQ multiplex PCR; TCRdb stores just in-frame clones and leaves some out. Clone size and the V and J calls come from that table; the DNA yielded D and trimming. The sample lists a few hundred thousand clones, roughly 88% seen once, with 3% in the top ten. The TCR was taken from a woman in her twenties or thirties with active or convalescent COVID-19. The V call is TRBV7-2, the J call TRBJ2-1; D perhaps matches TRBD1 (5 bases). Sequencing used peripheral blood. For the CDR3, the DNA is TGTGCCAGCAGCTTAGCTTCCGGACAATCCTACAATGAGCAGTTCTTC. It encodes CASSLASGQSYNEQFF.